This passage covers 15 T cell receptor beta chains from one sample sequenced in a study of blood T cell repertoires in COVID-19. The table came from immunoSEQ multiplex PCR; TCRdb's copy has only in-frame clones and leaves some out. The table has around 290,000 clones, around 89% seen once. Specimen: peripheral blood. These TCRs come from a man between 35 and 55 years old with acute or convalescent COVID-19.

This chain's CDR3 is CASAGVGNTEAFF. CDR3 sequence (DNA): TGTGCCAGTGCCGGGGTGGGAAACACTGAAGCTTTCTTT. The rearrangement joins TRBV19 to TRBJ1-1; D ambiguous. The CDR3 has 13 amino acids. The V gene's germline CDR1 is LNHDA and CDR2 SQIVND (reference sequence). V was trimmed by 8 bases and J by 2 bases, leaving 12 bases between them. Full variable domain (remainder filled in from reference TRBV19 and TRBJ1-1): DGGITQSPKYLFRKEGQNVTLSCEQNLNHDAMYWYRQDPGQGLRLIYYSQIVNDFQKGDIAEGYSVSREKKESFPLTVTSAQKNPTAFYLCASAGVGNTEAFFGQGTRLTVV.

The chain couples TRBV12-5 to TRBJ2-4; D is uncertain. In germline, CDR1 is LGHNT, CDR2 FRNRAP. The CDR3 totals 13 residues. V was cut by 2 bases and J by 7 bases, with 9 bases left in between. Here the CDR3 reads CASGLSPMNIQYF. CDR3 DNA: TGTGCTAGTGGTTTGTCCCCCATGAACATTCAGTACTTC.

The chain uses TRBV24-1 and TRBJ2-1; TRBD2 matches 8 bases. The CDR3 sequence is 17 residues long. Germline V gene lookup returns CDR1 KGHDR and CDR2 SFDVKD. V lost 5 bases and J lost 0; bases outside the gene matches: 8. The CDR3, as DNA: TGTGCCACCAGTGCTCGGGGGGGCCGGGGCTCCTACAATGAGCAGTTCTTC. This translates into CATSARGGRGSYNEQFF.

This chain uses TRBV3-1 (or the pseudogene TRBV3-2) with TRBJ2-1; D may be TRBD1 (6 bases). CDR1 and CDR2 (germline): LGHDT, YNNKEL (reference sequence). V lost 4 bases, J lost 0 bases, and 13 bases lay in between. The CDR3 covers 16 residues. The CDR3 bases are TGTGCCAGCAGCCGGGGGCGGGCCAGCTCCTACAATGAGCAGTTCTTC. Its translation: CASSRGRASSYNEQFF.

The CDR3 reads CATARSGGEGETQYF. In nucleotides, the CDR3 is TGTGCCACCGCCAGGAGTGGGGGGGAGGGAGAGACCCAGTACTTC. This rearrangement joins TRBV24-1 to TRBJ2-5; 7 bases agree with TRBD2. The CDR3 has 15 amino acids. Germline V gene data show CDR1 as KGHDR and CDR2 as SFDVKD. Unmatched junction bases numbered 13, after V lost 9 bases and J lost 4 bases.

This sequence joins TRBV28 and TRBJ1-2; D is perhaps TRBD1 (6 bases). Per germline, CDR1 MDHEN and CDR2 SYDVKM. This CDR3 has 14 residues. V was shortened by 6 bases and J by 4 bases, with 15 bases between the two germline ends. CDR3 region: CASRVRGALYGYTF. In DNA form, the CDR3 reads TGTGCCAGCAGGGTTCGGGGGGCACTCTATGGCTACACCTTC.

The V gene is TRBV5-1, the J gene TRBJ2-2, with a weak D call TRBD1 (6 bases). The CDR3 length is 15 residues. The germline V gene encodes CDR1 SGHRS and CDR2 YFSETQ. The V gene lost 3 bases and the J gene lost 3 bases, with 12 bases spanning the gap. The CDR3 here is CASSSTGAYTGELFF. The CDR3 coding sequence is TGCGCCAGCAGCTCGACAGGAGCGTACACCGGGGAGCTGTTTTTT.

V usage is TRBV24-1 and J usage is TRBJ1-5; the D gene is possibly TRBD1 (5 bases). V lost 4 bases and J lost 1, with 10 bases in between. Per the germline V gene, CDR1 is KGHDR and CDR2 is SFDVKD. The CDR3 is 15 residues long. CDR3 amino acids: CATSEAGASNQPQHF. CDR3 coding DNA: TGTGCCACCAGTGAGGCTGGGGCGAGCAATCAGCCCCAGCATTTT.

This rearrangement joins TRBV19 to TRBJ2-1; D is possibly TRBD1 (7 bases). CDR3 length equals 13 residues. V shed 1 base and J shed 10 bases, with 11 bases lying between them. CDR1 and CDR2 (germline): LNHDA, SQIVND (reference sequence). The CDR3 spells CASSIGAGQEQFF. Here the CDR3 DNA reads TGTGCCAGTAGTATAGGGGCGGGACAGGAGCAGTTCTTC. Full variable domain (remainder filled in from reference TRBV19 and TRBJ2-1): DGGITQSPKYLFRKEGQNVTLSCEQNLNHDAMYWYRQDPGQGLRLIYYSQIVNDFQKGDIAEGYSVSREKKESFPLTVTSAQKNPTAFYLCASSIGAGQEQFFGPGTRLTVL.

This sequence joins TRBV5-1 and TRBJ1-3; a possible D gene is TRBD1 (5 bases). The CDR3 contains 16 residues. V was clipped by 0 bases and J by 13 bases, with 23 bases between them. Germline values: CDR1 SGHRS, CDR2 YFSETQ. CDR3 residues: CASSLEIRDRSGQIYF. Here the CDR3 DNA reads TGCGCCAGCAGCTTGGAAATCAGGGATCGTTCAGGCCAGATATATTTT.

The chain combines TRBV25-1 with TRBJ1-1, with 8 bases fitting TRBD1. After removal of 1 base from V and 11 bases from J, the junction contained 12 bases not matched to a gene. CDR3 length equals 15 residues. Germline V gives CDR1 MGHDK, CDR2 SYGVNS. CDR3 protein: CASSESGTGIGAAFF. In DNA form, the CDR3 reads TGTGCCAGCAGTGAATCGGGGACAGGTATAGGCGCGGCTTTCTTT. The variable domain in full, with the rest retrieved from reference TRBV25-1 and TRBJ1-1, is EADIYQTPRYLVIGTGKKITLECSQTMGHDKMYWYQQDPGMELHLIHYSYGVNSTEKGDLSSESTVSRIRTEHFPLTLESARPSHTSQYLCASSESGTGIGAAFFGQGTRLTVV.

The chain is built from TRBV19 and TRBJ1-5; TRBD1 matches at 12 bases. J lost 6 bases, V lost 5 bases, and 2 bases had no gene match. The CDR3 is 14 amino acids. Germline CDR1 reads LNHDA; CDR2 reads SQIVND (reference sequence). The CDR3 region is CASSGTGGVQPQHF. The CDR3 region has the DNA TGTGCCAGTAGTGGGACAGGGGGCGTTCAGCCCCAGCATTTT.

This clone was observed a single time. The rearrangement links TRBV30 to TRBJ1-2; 8 nucleotides line up with TRBD1. The CDR3 runs 13 residues. V trimming: 2 bases; J trimming: 6 bases; junction bases outside the gene matches: 5. CDR1 and CDR2 (germline): GTSNPN, SVGIG (reference sequence). The DNA of the CDR3 is TGTGCCTGGAGTAAGAAGACAGGGGATGGCTACACCTTC. Its protein is CAWSKKTGDGYTF.

V usage is TRBV6-5 and J usage is TRBJ1-2; 7 nucleotides line up with TRBD1. Germline V gives CDR1 MNHEY, CDR2 SVGAGI. CDR3 size: 15 residues. J gave up 1 base and V 5 bases, and 7 bases lay outside the gene matches. This CDR3 is CASSRTGDNNYGYTF. The CDR3 bases are TGTGCCAGCAGTCGGACAGGAGATAATAACTATGGCTACACCTTC.

The rearrangement uses TRBV4-1 and TRBJ2-2; possibly TRBD1 for D (5 bases). V was clipped by 1 base and J by 10 bases, with 16 bases between them. There are 15 residues in the CDR3. The germline V gene encodes CDR1 MGHRA and CDR2 YSYEKL. CDR3 in amino acids: CASSQVDTFGLELFF. The CDR3 nucleotides read TGCGCCAGCAGCCAAGTGGACACCTTTGGGTTGGAGCTGTTTTTT.